This T cell receptor beta chain was identified in a study of technical replicates of blood from a handful of donors. Profiling relied on immunoSEQ multiplex PCR, and the TCRdb table lists in-frame clones only, not all of them. The table has nearly 80,000 clones, 85% to 95% seen once. The CDR3 runs to 13 residues. CDR1 is GTSNPN, CDR2 SVGIG, per germline (reference sequence). J was trimmed by 0 bases and V by 5 bases; bases with no gene match: 1. Sequencing input: T cells isolated from PBMCs. The sequence was obtained from a human donor in good health. The genes are TRBV30 and TRBJ1-3; 7 nucleotides line up with TRBD1. For the CDR3, the DNA is TGTGCCTGGGCAGGGGGCTCTGGAAACACCATATATTTT. Protein sequence: CAWAGGSGNTIYF.